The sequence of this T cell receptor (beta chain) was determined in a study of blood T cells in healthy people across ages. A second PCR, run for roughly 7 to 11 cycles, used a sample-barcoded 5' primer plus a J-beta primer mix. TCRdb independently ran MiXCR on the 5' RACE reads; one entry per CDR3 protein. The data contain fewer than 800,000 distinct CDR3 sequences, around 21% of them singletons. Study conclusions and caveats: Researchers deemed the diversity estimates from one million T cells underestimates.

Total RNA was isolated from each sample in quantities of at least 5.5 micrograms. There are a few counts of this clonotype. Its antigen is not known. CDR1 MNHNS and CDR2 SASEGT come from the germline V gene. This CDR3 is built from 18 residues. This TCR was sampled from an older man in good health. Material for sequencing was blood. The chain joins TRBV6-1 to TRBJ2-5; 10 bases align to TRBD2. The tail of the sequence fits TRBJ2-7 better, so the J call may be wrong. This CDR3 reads CASRAGLAQRRSSYEQYF. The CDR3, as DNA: TGTGCCAGCAGGGCGGGACTAGCGCAACGAAGGAGCTCCTACGAGCAGTACTTC.